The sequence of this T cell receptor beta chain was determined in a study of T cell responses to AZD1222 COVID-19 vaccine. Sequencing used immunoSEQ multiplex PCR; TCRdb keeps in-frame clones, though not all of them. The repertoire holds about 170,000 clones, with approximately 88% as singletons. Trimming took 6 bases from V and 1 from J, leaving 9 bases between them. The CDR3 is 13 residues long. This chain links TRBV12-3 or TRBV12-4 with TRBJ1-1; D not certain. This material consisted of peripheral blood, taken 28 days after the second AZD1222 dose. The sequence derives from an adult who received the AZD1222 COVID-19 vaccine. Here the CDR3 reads CASREDTNTEAFF. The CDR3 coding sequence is TGTGCCAGCAGAGAAGACACGAACACTGAAGCTTTCTTT.